The 24 T cell receptor beta chains below all came from one sample that was sequenced in a study of T-cell reconstitution after alpha-beta-depleted transplantation in children. The authors prepared the TCRbeta library with unique molecular identifiers. TCRdb itself ran the PCR reads through MiXCR, one entry per CDR3 protein. Of roughly 300,000 distinct CDR3 sequences listed, 10% were seen once; the top ten hold around 2.4%. Specimen: PBMCs from the stem cell graft donor, collected from the stem cell graft. Source of these receptors: a human donor who donated a stem cell graft to a child with acute lymphoblastic leukemia.

The J gene is TRBJ2-3, the V gene TRBV3-1; D not certain. With 7 bases removed from V and 1 base from J, the gap between germline ends came to 12 bases. This CDR3 comprises 14 residues. Germline lookup yields CDR1 LGHDT and CDR2 YNNKEL (reference sequence). DNA of the CDR3: TGTGCCAGCACCACACTGGGTGGCACAGATACGCAGTATTTT. Translation gives CASTTLGGTDTQYF.

The chain employs TRBV7-2 and TRBJ1-4, with unresolved D. The length of the CDR3 is 14 residues. Trimming removed 3 bases from V and 5 bases from J, with 10 bases in between. Germline CDR1 is SGHTA and CDR2 is FQGNSA. CDR3 sequence (DNA): TGTGCCAGCAGCTTCCGCTCATGGAATGAAAAACTGTTTTTT. Translation gives CASSFRSWNEKLFF.

Ten or more counts support this clonotype. The rearrangement links TRBV5-1 to TRBJ2-7; no clear D. CDR1 is SGHRS and CDR2 is YFSETQ in the germline V gene. Trimming stripped 0 bases from V and 4 bases from J, with 8 bases between. This CDR3 region has 13 residues. The CDR3 is CASSLDSLYEQYF. The CDR3 region has the DNA TGCGCCAGCAGCTTGGACAGCCTTTACGAGCAGTACTTC.

This clonotype was detected ten times or more. The chain combines TRBV7-9 with TRBJ1-1; a possible D gene is TRBD1 (6 bases). The CDR3 has 15 residues. The germline V gene encodes CDR1 SEHNR and CDR2 FQNEAQ (reference sequence). The germline V and J ends were trimmed by 6 bases and 1 base, with 15 bases remaining between them. The CDR3 nucleotides read TGTGCCAGCAGACGACTGACAGGACAGAACACTGAAGCTTTCTTT. This gives the protein CASRRLTGQNTEAFF. Looking up the rest from reference TRBV7-9 and TRBJ1-1 gives the full variable domain: DTGVSQNPRHKITKRGQNVTFRCDPISEHNRLYWYRQTLGQGPEFLTYFQNEAQLEKSRLLSDRFSAERPKGSFSTLEIQRTEQGDSAMYLCASRRLTGQNTEAFFGQGTRLTVV.

This clonotype was picked up many times. The genes are TRBV7-9 and TRBJ2-3; 10 bases are a match to TRBD2. The junction had 13 bases not matched to a gene; V was cut back by 5 bases and J by 5 bases. The germline CDR1 and CDR2 sequences are SEHNR and FQNEAQ (reference sequence). This CDR3 region has 17 residues. CDR3: CASSPRSTGLAKDTQYF. The CDR3 DNA sequence: TGTGCCAGCAGCCCCCGGAGTACGGGACTAGCGAAAGATACGCAGTATTTT.

The gene calls are TRBV7-2 and TRBJ2-1, with D perhaps TRBD2 (7 bases). The V end lost 1 base, the J end lost 4 bases, and 17 bases lay between the germline ends. The CDR3 extends over 17 amino acids. Germline-derived CDR1 and CDR2 are SGHTA and FQGNSA. As DNA, the CDR3 is TGTGCCAGCAGCTTAGGCGGTATGGGAGGGGGGTACAATGAGCAGTTCTTC. Translated: CASSLGGMGGGYNEQFF.

This clonotype was seen a few times. The chain joins TRBV12-3 or TRBV12-4 to TRBJ2-1; TRBD2 matches 9 bases. Germline trimming cut 2 bases from V and 0 bases from J; bases unmatched to any gene: 8. The CDR3 loop spans 18 amino acids. As DNA, the CDR3 is TGTGCCAGCAGTTTAATTTTGGCTAGCGGGATCTCCTACAATGAGCAGTTCTTC. It yields the protein CASSLILASGISYNEQFF.

The rearrangement uses TRBV27 and TRBJ2-7, with D unclear. Deletions cut 4 bases from V and 0 bases from J, with 10 bases between. CDR1 is MNHEY, CDR2 SMNVEV, per germline (reference sequence). CDR3 length: 14 residues. The DNA for the CDR3 is TGTGCCAGCAGTTCGCTCCTAGGCTCCTACGAGCAGTACTTC. Amino acid sequence: CASSSLLGSYEQYF.

Many counts were recorded for this clonotype. V gene TRBV29-1 combines with J gene TRBJ1-5, with 7 bases identical to TRBD1. After removal of 6 bases from V and 7 bases from J, the junction contained 9 bases not matched to a gene. Germline CDR1 and CDR2: SQVTM and ANQGSEA. The CDR3 contains 13 residues. CDR3 in DNA: TGCAGCGTGGGGACAGATGGGAGCCAGCCCCAGCATTTT. It translates to CSVGTDGSQPQHF.

This clonotype was counted many times. The chain employs TRBV3-1 and TRBJ2-3; either TRBD1 or TRBD2 may supply D (6 bases each). V was shortened by 3 bases and J by 2 bases, with 12 bases between the two germline ends. Germline V CDR1 and CDR2: LGHDT, YNNKEL (reference sequence). CDR3 length equals 15 residues. CDR3 sequence reads: CASSHEGGITDTQYF. The CDR3 nucleotides are TGTGCCAGCAGCCACGAGGGGGGAATCACAGATACGCAGTATTTT.

This clonotype was seen many times. CDR3 sequence reads: CSVPGPATDTQYF. CDR3 DNA: TGCAGTGTACCCGGGCCGGCCACAGATACGCAGTATTTT. The chain uses TRBV20-1 and TRBJ2-3, with D uncertain. Deletions cut 7 bases from V and 2 bases from J, with 13 bases between. The germline CDR1 and CDR2 sequences are DFQATT and SNEGSKA (reference sequence). There are 13 residues in the CDR3.

There are many counts of this clonotype. V gene TRBV4-3 combines with J gene TRBJ2-1; TRBD1 agrees at 9 bases. V lost 1 base and J lost 6; bases outside the gene matches: 4. This CDR3 is built from 15 residues. Germline CDR1 reads LGHNA; CDR2 reads YSLEER. CDR3 bases: TGCGCCAGCAGCCAAGTAGGACAGGGGTCCAATGAGCAGTTCTTC. Translating gives CASSQVGQGSNEQFF.

The chain links TRBV6-1 to TRBJ2-3; the D gene is possibly TRBD2 (5 bases). The ends were cut back, 4 bases at V and 1 base at J, with 15 bases in the middle. Germline V gene lookup returns CDR1 MNHNS and CDR2 SASEGT. This CDR3 is 16 amino acids long. This CDR3 is CASSAGQSRGTDTQYF. For the CDR3, the DNA is TGTGCCAGCAGTGCGGGCCAATCGCGGGGCACAGATACGCAGTATTTT.

Here the CDR3 reads CASSGPGQQNTGELFF. The CDR3 DNA reads TGTGCCAGCAGCGGACCGGGACAGCAAAACACCGGGGAGCTGTTTTTT. This chain uses TRBV12-3 or TRBV12-4 with TRBJ2-2, with 7 bases identical to TRBD1. The V and J ends lost 6 bases and 2 bases, in that order; junction bases with no gene match: 9. CDR3 size: 16 residues.

The V gene is TRBV7-2, the J gene TRBJ2-7; tentative D call: TRBD1 (7 bases). The V gene's germline CDR1 is SGHTA and CDR2 FQGNSA. The CDR3 loop spans 15 amino acids. V lost 2 bases and J lost 1, with 12 bases in between. The DNA of the CDR3 is TGTGCCAGCAGCTTATCTCCAGGGGGGTCCTACGAGCAGTACTTC. Translated, it gives CASSLSPGGSYEQYF.

The genes are TRBV9 and TRBJ2-1, with 7 bases aligning to TRBD1. This CDR3 region has 14 residues. CDR1 and CDR2 from the germline V gene are SGDLS and YYNGEE. V gave up 2 bases and J gave up 9 bases; unmatched junction bases: 8. CDR3 DNA: TGTGCCAGCAGCGTTAGGACAGGCCAGGGTGAGCAGTTCTTC. It yields the protein CASSVRTGQGEQFF.

This clonotype was found a few times. J is TRBJ2-2 and V is TRBV10-3; D possibly corresponds to TRBD2 (6 bases). V was clipped by 11 bases and J by 4 bases, with 14 bases between them. The CDR3 runs 13 residues. Germline lookup yields CDR1 ENHRY and CDR2 SYGVKD. CDR3 nucleotides: TGTGCCGCGGGACTCGCGGGCACCGGGGAGCTGTTTTTT. Its protein is CAAGLAGTGELFF.

This clonotype was detected many times. A read error may produce the germline difference seen at one junction end. The chain recombines TRBV29-1 with TRBJ2-3; 7 bases map to TRBD1. This CDR3 is built from 10 residues. Germline V gene data show CDR1 as SQVTM and CDR2 as ANQGSEA. The CDR3 DNA reads as TGCAGCGTTGAAGATCAAAAAGGGGGCTTT. It codes for CSVEDQKGGF.

This sequence joins TRBV7-6 and TRBJ2-1; D not certain. V was pared by 4 bases and J by 0 bases, with 13 bases between. The V gene's germline CDR1 is SGHVS and CDR2 FNYEAQ. The CDR3 spans 16 residues. The CDR3 region is CASSSYPKSSYNEQFF. Written as DNA, the CDR3 is TGTGCCAGCAGCTCATATCCTAAGAGCTCCTACAATGAGCAGTTCTTC.

The CDR3 DNA reads TGTGCCAGCAGTTTAACAGGGGGCTCAGCCAAAAACATTCAGTACTTC. It translates to CASSLTGGSAKNIQYF. The V gene is TRBV28, the J gene TRBJ2-4, with 9 bases that match TRBD1. V lost 2 bases to trimming and J lost 0 bases; unmatched junction nucleotides: 2. The CDR3 runs 16 residues. Germline V CDR1 and CDR2: MDHEN, SYDVKM.

The CDR3 protein is CASSKGAGEQFF. CDR3 nucleotides: TGTGCCAGCAGCAAAGGGGCTGGTGAGCAGTTCTTC. The chain has TRBV12-3 or TRBV12-4 and TRBJ2-1, with D possibly TRBD1 on 5 matching bases. V shed 6 bases and J shed 9 bases, with 12 bases lying between them. CDR3 size: 12 residues.

At least ten counts were recorded for this clonotype. V and J are TRBV3-1 and TRBJ1-4; no definite D call. Between the trimmed V and J ends, which lost 1 base and 8 bases, there was a span of 5 bases. CDR1 is LGHDT and CDR2 is YNNKEL in the germline V gene (reference sequence). The CDR3 covers 12 residues. The CDR3 DNA sequence: TGTGCCAGCAGCCAAGTAGGGGAAAAACTGTTTTTT. As protein: CASSQVGEKLFF.

This chain links TRBV5-4 with TRBJ2-5; D is perhaps TRBD2 (5 bases). V was clipped by 2 bases and J by 2 bases, with 10 bases between them. Germline CDR1 and CDR2: SGHNT and YYREEE (reference sequence). The CDR3 runs 14 residues. The DNA for the CDR3 is TGTGCCAGCAGCTTAGCGGCGGATCAAGAGACCCAGTACTTC. This encodes CASSLAADQETQYF.

The chain carries TRBV27 and TRBJ2-7; the D call may be TRBD1 or TRBD2 (5 bases each). Germline V gene data show CDR1 as MNHEY and CDR2 as SMNVEV (reference sequence). This CDR3 region has 15 residues. V lost 3 bases and J 5 bases, leaving 17 bases between the germline ends. CDR3 DNA sequence: TGTGCCAGCAGTTTGGGGTGGGACCTCGGGGACGAGCAGTACTTC. The encoded protein is CASSLGWDLGDEQYF.